Shown below are 9 T cell receptor beta chains from a single sample sequenced in a study of vaccination effects on CD4 cells after COVID-19. Antigens for these TCRs are unknown. The assay was immunoSEQ multiplex PCR, and TCRdb's table has in-frame clones only and misses some. The sample comprises about 73,000 clones, around 73% of which are singletons, and approximately 2.4% rests with the top ten. It was after 10 days of culture that CD4+ T cells were isolated. Each participant was given two doses of one vaccine (BNT162b2 or mRNA-1273). The sample here was CD4+ T cells from PBMCs cultured without peptide, taken after COVID-19 vaccination. The source of these receptors is a human donor who received a COVID-19 vaccine.

The rearrangement links TRBV6-2 or TRBV6-3 to TRBJ2-5, with D unresolved. This CDR3 has 15 amino acids. Germline V lookup: CDR1 MNHEY, CDR2 SVGEGT. Trimming stripped 2 bases from V and 2 bases from J, with 12 bases between. CDR3 protein: CASSYGSAQQETQYF. Written as DNA, the CDR3 is TGTGCCAGCAGTTACGGGTCCGCTCAACAAGAGACCCAGTACTTC.

This clone has a handful of counts. The rearrangement links TRBV2 to TRBJ1-2, with D possibly being TRBD1 (5 bases). V shed 6 bases and J shed 5 bases, with 16 bases lying between them. This CDR3 is built from 14 residues. Germline loops: CDR1 SNHLY, CDR2 FYNNEI. The CDR3 DNA reads as TGTGCCAGCAGGGGGACCCAGACTAGTTATGGCTACACCTTC. Protein product: CASRGTQTSYGYTF.

The rearrangement joins TRBV18 to TRBJ2-1; TRBD1 agrees at 10 bases. CDR3 size: 15 residues. The germline V gene encodes CDR1 KGHSH and CDR2 LQKENI. The junction had 3 bases not matched to a gene; V was cut back by 3 bases and J by 4 bases. For the CDR3, the DNA is TGTGCCAGCTCACCGGGACAGGGGAGTTACAATGAGCAGTTCTTC. Encoded protein: CASSPGQGSYNEQFF.

The CDR3 region has the DNA TGTGCCAGCAGCGTAGATGAGGGTAATAACTATGGCTACACCTTC. This sequence encodes CASSVDEGNNYGYTF. The V and J genes are TRBV9 and TRBJ1-2; D is uncertain. Trimming stripped 0 bases from V and 1 base from J, with 10 bases between. This CDR3 is built from 15 residues. Germline CDR1 reads SGDLS; CDR2 reads YYNGEE.

The chain carries TRBV29-1 and TRBJ2-1, with TRBD2 identical over 12 bases. Germline assignment: CDR1 SQVTM and CDR2 ANQGSEA. V shed 3 bases and J 6 bases; nucleotides not matched to a gene: 0. The CDR3 runs to 13 residues. The CDR3 is CSVEGLAGNEQFF. DNA for the CDR3: TGCAGCGTTGAGGGACTAGCGGGCAATGAGCAGTTCTTC.

The chain combines TRBV19 with TRBJ2-5; possible D gene TRBD2, 6 bases. V lost 4 bases, J lost 5 bases, and 17 bases lay in between. CDR3 length equals 15 residues. Per the germline V gene, CDR1 is LNHDA and CDR2 is SQIVND (reference sequence). The CDR3 reads CASSTPRGISETQYF. CDR3 bases: TGTGCCAGTAGTACTCCTCGGGGGATTAGTGAGACCCAGTACTTC.

The chain uses TRBV30 and TRBJ2-3; 9 bases match TRBD2. V dropped 2 bases and J dropped 6; count of bases not matched to a gene: 3. The germline V gene encodes CDR1 GTSNPN and CDR2 SVGIG (reference sequence). This CDR3 comprises 13 residues. CDR3 in amino acids: CAWSTGLADTQYF. The CDR3 DNA follows: TGTGCCTGGAGTACAGGACTAGCGGATACGCAGTATTTT.

This chain joins TRBV19 and TRBJ1-6, with D unclear. This CDR3 is built from 13 residues. CDR1 LNHDA and CDR2 SQIVND come from the germline V gene (reference sequence). V lost 5 bases, J lost 7 bases, and 9 bases lay in between. The CDR3 region is CASSAVLNSPLHF. The CDR3 bases are TGTGCCAGTAGTGCGGTCTTGAATTCACCCCTCCACTTT.

The chain couples TRBV5-1 to TRBJ1-1; no clear D. CDR1 is SGHRS and CDR2 is YFSETQ in the germline V gene. V gave up 0 bases and J gave up 1 base, with 4 bases separating them. The CDR3 spans 13 residues. The CDR3 region is CASSLAQNTEAFF. CDR3 bases: TGCGCCAGCAGCTTGGCCCAGAACACTGAAGCTTTCTTT.